The rows below give T cell receptor beta chains drawn from one sample of a study of T-cell memory formation after mild COVID-19. One entry per CDR3 protein, called by TCRdb with MiXCR from the 5' RACE reads. This table holds approximately 480,000 distinct CDR3 sequences, around a sixth found once. Specimen: PBMCs or a T cell subset sorted from them (not recorded which). Receptors originate from an adult woman who had mild COVID-19 (a few samples of this study predate the infection). Cell type and time point are not known. Both conserved end residues are part of each CDR3. The D gene is left open where the match is weak. A row's size may be missing; if present it is once, few, many or a size class.

>TRBJ2-7|-|TRBV19|TRBD1
TGTGCCAGTAGTCCGTGGACAGGGTCCTACGAGCAGTACTTC
CASSPWTGSYEQYF
>TRBJ2-3|-|TRBV2|-
TGTGCCAGCAACACGGGGGGCACAGATACGCAGTATTTT
CASNTGGTDTQYF
>TRBJ1-1|many|TRBV12-3/TRBV12-4|-
TGTGCCAGCAGGGCCTCCATCGGGGTCAACACTGAAGCTTTCTTT
CASRASIGVNTEAFF
>TRBJ2-5|-|TRBV28|-
TGTGCCAGCAGTTTACTTGGGGTGGGCCAAGAGACCCAGTACTTC
CASSLLGVGQETQYF
>TRBJ2-1|-|TRBV14|TRBD2
TGTGCCAGCAGCCCAAGACTAGCTTTCGATCATGAGCAGTTCTTC
CASSPRLAFDHEQFF
>TRBJ2-5|-|TRBV27|-
TGTGCCAGCAGTTTTCGGGGCGGGGAGCAAGAGACCCAGTACTTC
CASSFRGGEQETQYF
>TRBJ2-1|few|TRBV4-1|-
TGCGCCAGCAGCCAAGATGTAACTGAGCAGTTCTTC
CASSQDVTEQFF
>TRBJ2-3|-|TRBV3-1|TRBD2
TGTGCCAGCAGCCCAAGCGGGAGTGTCGCAGATACGCAGTATTTT
CASSPSGSVADTQYF
>TRBJ1-1|-|TRBV25-1|-
TGTGCCAGCAGTGATCCCAGCAATGAAGCTTTCTTT
CASSDPSNEAFF
>TRBJ1-5|-|TRBV5-5|-
TGTGCCAGCAGCTTGGACAGGATTAGCAATCAGCCCCAGCATTTT
CASSLDRISNQPQHF
>TRBJ2-7|-|TRBV12-3/TRBV12-4|TRBD1
TGTGCCAGCAGTTATAGGGGGCTTAATTCCGAGCAGTACTTC
CASSYRGLNSEQYF
>TRBJ2-5|few|TRBV24-1|TRBD1
TGTGCCACCAGTGATCGGGACAGACAAGAGACCCAGTACTTC
CATSDRDRQETQYF
>TRBJ2-1|-|TRBV12-3/TRBV12-4|TRBD1
TGTGCCAGCAGTCGGACAGGGACTGAGCAGTTCTTC
CASSRTGTEQFF
>TRBJ1-3|-|TRBV6-5|-
TGTGCCAGCAGTTGGACCAGGGAAGCCGGAAACACCATATATTTT
CASSWTREAGNTIYF
>TRBJ1-1|-|TRBV5-1|TRBD1
TGCGCCAGCAGCTTGGAGGCAGGGGGCTACACTGAAGCTTTCTTT
CASSLEAGGYTEAFF
>TRBJ2-7|few|TRBV20-1|-
TGCAGTGCGCCGTGGGGCGGGCCGAGCTCCTACGAGCAGTACTTC
CSAPWGGPSSYEQYF
>TRBJ2-7|few|TRBV7-2|TRBD2
TGTGCCAGCAGCTTAGAAGGACTAGCGGTATACGAGCAGTACTTC
CASSLEGLAVYEQYF
>TRBJ2-1|-|TRBV4-1|-
TGCGCCAGCAGCCAAGCCGGGACTTCGTTCTCCTACAATGAGCAGTTCTTC
CASSQAGTSFSYNEQFF
>TRBJ2-1|many|TRBV7-9|-
TGTGCCAGCAGCTTAGTGAAGGGTATCGATGAGCAGTTCTTC
CASSLVKGIDEQFF
>TRBJ2-3|-|TRBV7-6|-
TGTGCCAGCAGCTTACCCTTAGATACGCAGTATTTT
CASSLPLDTQYF
>TRBJ1-4|once|TRBV7-9|-
TGTGCCAGCAGCTTAGGCCGGGGGGGAAAACTGTTTTTT
CASSLGRGGKLFF
>TRBJ2-1|-|TRBV7-9|-
TGTGCCAGCAGCCCAAGCAAGGGGGTTGGCGAGCAGTTCTTC
CASSPSKGVGEQFF
>TRBJ2-2|-|TRBV5-6|TRBD2
TGTGCCAGCAGCTTGTTGACTAGCGGGTCAAACACCGGGGAGCTGTTTTTT
CASSLLTSGSNTGELFF
>TRBJ1-1|few|TRBV5-1|TRBD1
TGCGCCAGCAGCCCCGCGACAGGGGGCAGGACTGAAGCTTTCTTT
CASSPATGGRTEAFF
>TRBJ2-5|-|TRBV7-2|-
TGTGCCAGCAGCTTAGCGGGGAGTTCTCAGTACTTC
CASSLAGSSQYF
>TRBJ1-5|-|TRBV30|TRBD1
TGTGCCTGGAGTGGAAGGACAGGGCAGCCCCAGCATTTT
CAWSGRTGQPQHF
>TRBJ2-5|few|TRBV24-1|-
TGTGCCACCAGTGATTACCAAGAGACCCAGTACTTC
CATSDYQETQYF
>TRBJ1-3|-|TRBV9|-
TGTGCCAGCAGCGTGGAGGACAGCTCTGGAAACACCATATATTTT
CASSVEDSSGNTIYF
>TRBJ1-4|once|TRBV14|-
TGTGCCAGCAGCCAAACAGCAACTAATGAAAAACTGTTTTTT
CASSQTATNEKLFF
>TRBJ2-1|-|TRBV6-2/TRBV6-3|-
TGTGCCAGCAGGAGGGACTTCGTTTACAATGAGCAGTTCTTC
CASRRDFVYNEQFF
>TRBJ2-1|-|TRBV29-1|-
TGCAGCGTTGAGGGGGTAGCTTCCTACAATGAGCAGTTCTTC
CSVEGVASYNEQFF
>TRBJ2-3|-|TRBV12-3/TRBV12-4|-
TGTGCCAGCAGTTTCGACAGGCCCGGCACAGATACGCAGTATTTT
CASSFDRPGTDTQYF
>TRBJ2-7|-|TRBV18|-
TGTGCCAGCTCACCAAGATCGACAGAGAGCTCCTACGAGCAGTACTTC
CASSPRSTESSYEQYF
>TRBJ2-5|few|TRBV5-1|TRBD1
TGCGCCAGCAGCAGACAGGGGAGTGAAGAGACCCAGTACTTC
CASSRQGSEETQYF
>TRBJ1-1|-|TRBV2|-
TGTGCCAGCAGTGACAGGGAGGTCGGAACTGAAGCTTTCTTT
CASSDREVGTEAFF
>TRBJ2-7|-|TRBV29-1|-
TGCAGCGTGACAGGCCCGTACTCCTACGAGCAGTACTTC
CSVTGPYSYEQYF
>TRBJ1-5|-|TRBV5-6|-
TGTGCCAGCAGCTTCGCAGGGGCCTATCAGCCCCAGCATTTT
CASSFAGAYQPQHF
>TRBJ2-6|many|TRBV5-4|-
TGTGCCAGCAGCCCGGATCCTGGGGCCAACGTCCTGACTTTC
CASSPDPGANVLTF
>TRBJ2-2|-|TRBV7-2|TRBD1
TGTGCCAGCAGCTATCCTCCGAACAGGGGGCGTTTCACCGGGGAGCTGTTTTTT
CASSYPPNRGRFTGELFF
>TRBJ2-2|-|TRBV18|-
TGTGCCAGCTCACCCGGTTCGTGGGCCACCGGGGAGCTGTTTTTT
CASSPGSWATGELFF
>TRBJ2-7|few|TRBV7-8|-
TGTGCCAGCAGCTTAGGGACAGCCGTAGCGGGTAGCTCCTACGAGCAGTACTTC
CASSLGTAVAGSSYEQYF
>TRBJ1-5|many|TRBV6-6|TRBD1
TGTGCCAGCAGTAGACAACAGGGGCAAAATCAGCCCCAGCATTTT
CASSRQQGQNQPQHF
>TRBJ2-1|many|TRBV7-6|-
TGTGCCAGCAGCTTAGGCCAGGGGAGGGGGGATGAGCAGTTCTTC
CASSLGQGRGDEQFF
>TRBJ2-7|-|TRBV12-3/TRBV12-4|-
TGTGCCAGCAGTTTAGTCGGCGACTACGAGCAGTACTTC
CASSLVGDYEQYF
>TRBJ2-2|many|TRBV12-3/TRBV12-4|-
TGTGCCAGCAGTCGCAGGGGAACCGGGGAGCTGTTTTTT
CASSRRGTGELFF
>TRBJ2-1|-|TRBV6-2/TRBV6-3|-
TGTGCCAGCAGTTACTTCGGGGTCGGAGAGCAGTTCTTC
CASSYFGVGEQFF
>TRBJ2-7|-|TRBV5-5|-
TGTGCCAGCAGCTTGGGCGGCAGGGACTACGAGCAGTACTTC
CASSLGGRDYEQYF